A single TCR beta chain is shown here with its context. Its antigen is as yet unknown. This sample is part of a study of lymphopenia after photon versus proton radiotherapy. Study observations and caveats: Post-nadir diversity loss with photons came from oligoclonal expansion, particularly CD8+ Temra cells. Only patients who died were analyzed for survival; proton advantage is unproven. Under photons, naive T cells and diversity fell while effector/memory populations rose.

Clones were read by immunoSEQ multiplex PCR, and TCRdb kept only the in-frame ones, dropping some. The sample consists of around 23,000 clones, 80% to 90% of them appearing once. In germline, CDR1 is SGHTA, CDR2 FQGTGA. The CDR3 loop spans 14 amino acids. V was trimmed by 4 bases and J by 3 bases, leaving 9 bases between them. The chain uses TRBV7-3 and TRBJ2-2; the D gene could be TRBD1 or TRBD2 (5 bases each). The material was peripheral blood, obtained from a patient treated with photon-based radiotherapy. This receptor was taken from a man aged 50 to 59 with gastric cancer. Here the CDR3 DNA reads TGTGCCAGCAGCTCGGGACCTTACACCGGGGAGCTGTTTTTT. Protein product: CASSSGPYTGELFF. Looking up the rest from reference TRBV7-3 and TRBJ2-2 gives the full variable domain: GAGVSQTPSNKVTEKGKYVELRCDPISGHTALYWYRQSLGQGPEFLIYFQGTGAADDSGLPNDRFFAVRPEGSVSTLKIQRTERGDSAVYLCASSSGPYTGELFFGEGSRLTVL.